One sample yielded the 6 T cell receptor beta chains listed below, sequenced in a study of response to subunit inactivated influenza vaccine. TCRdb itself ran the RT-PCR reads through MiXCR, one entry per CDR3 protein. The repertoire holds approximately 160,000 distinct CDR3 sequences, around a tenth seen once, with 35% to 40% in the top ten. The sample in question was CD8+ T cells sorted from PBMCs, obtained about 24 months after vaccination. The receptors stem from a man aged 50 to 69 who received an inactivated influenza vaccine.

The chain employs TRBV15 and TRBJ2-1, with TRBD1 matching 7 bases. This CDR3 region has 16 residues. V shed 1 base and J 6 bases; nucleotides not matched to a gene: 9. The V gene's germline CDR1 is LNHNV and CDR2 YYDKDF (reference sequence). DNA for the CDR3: TGTGCCACCAGCAGAGCCAGACAGGGTATCATCAATGAGCAGTTCTTC. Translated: CATSRARQGIINEQFF.

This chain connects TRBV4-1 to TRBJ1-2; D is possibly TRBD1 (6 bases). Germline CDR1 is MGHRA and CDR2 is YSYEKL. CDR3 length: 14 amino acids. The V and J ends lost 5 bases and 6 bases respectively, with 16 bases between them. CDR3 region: CASSMVGAENGYTF. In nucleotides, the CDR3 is TGCGCCAGCAGCATGGTGGGGGCGGAAAATGGCTACACCTTC.

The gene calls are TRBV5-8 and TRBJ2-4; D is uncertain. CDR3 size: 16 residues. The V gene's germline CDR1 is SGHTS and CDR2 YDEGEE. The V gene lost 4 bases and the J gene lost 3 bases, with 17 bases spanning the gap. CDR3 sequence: CASSTPAGPLKNIQYF. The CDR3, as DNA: TGTGCCAGCAGCACCCCGGCAGGACCCCTCAAAAACATTCAGTACTTC. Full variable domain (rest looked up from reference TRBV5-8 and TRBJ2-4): EAGVTQSPTHLIKTRGQQATLRCSPISGHTSVYWYQQALGLGLQFLLWYDEGEERNRGNFPPRFSGRQFPNYSSELNVNALELEDSALYLCASSTPAGPLKNIQYFGAGTRLSVL.

CDR3 amino acids: CASSMTAPGQKETQYF. In nucleotides, the CDR3 is TGTGCCAGCAGCATGACTGCACCGGGACAGAAAGAGACCCAGTACTTC. The chain carries TRBV12-3 or TRBV12-4 and TRBJ2-5; 7 nucleotides align to TRBD1. The ends lost 6 bases at V and 3 bases at J; junction bases unmatched: 13. There are 16 residues in the CDR3.

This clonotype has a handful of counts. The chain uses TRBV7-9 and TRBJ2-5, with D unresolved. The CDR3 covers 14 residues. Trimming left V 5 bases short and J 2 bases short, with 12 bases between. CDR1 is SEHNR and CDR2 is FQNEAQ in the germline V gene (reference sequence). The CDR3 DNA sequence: TGTGCCAGCAGCCCCGAGGCCAATCAAGAGACCCAGTACTTC. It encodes CASSPEANQETQYF. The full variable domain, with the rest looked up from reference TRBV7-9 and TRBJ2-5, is DTGVSQNPRHKITKRGQNVTFRCDPISEHNRLYWYRQTLGQGPEFLTYFQNEAQLEKSRLLSDRFSAERPKGSFSTLEIQRTEQGDSAMYLCASSPEANQETQYFGPGTRLLVL.

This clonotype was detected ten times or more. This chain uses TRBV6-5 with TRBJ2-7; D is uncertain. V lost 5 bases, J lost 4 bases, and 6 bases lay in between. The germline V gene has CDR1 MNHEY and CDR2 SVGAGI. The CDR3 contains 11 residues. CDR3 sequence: CASSKSYEQYF. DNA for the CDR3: TGTGCCAGCAGTAAGAGTTACGAGCAGTACTTC.